This T cell receptor beta chain comes out of a study of T cell responses to AZD1222 COVID-19 vaccine. Study in general: Pooled in the analysis were second doses at about 4 or about 12 weeks.

Germline lookup yields CDR1 LGHDT and CDR2 YNNKEL (reference sequence). V was clipped by 6 bases and J by 0 bases, with 3 bases between them. The CDR3 loop spans 11 amino acids. Generated by immunoSEQ multiplex PCR, the TCRdb table keeps only in-frame clones and is missing some. The table lists 96,000 or so clones, about nine tenths of them singletons. Study-level results: Increases in Spike-specific TCR breadth and depth were seen after two AZD1222 doses.

This clone was seen just once. Its antigen is currently unknown. The V gene is TRBV3-1 (or the pseudogene TRBV3-2), the J gene TRBJ2-7; D gene ambiguous. The source material was peripheral blood, sampled on day 0 of AZD1222 vaccination. This clonotype originated in an adult in good health. The CDR3 is CASSYSYEQYF. CDR3 DNA sequence: TGTGCCAGCAGTTACTCCTACGAGCAGTACTTC.